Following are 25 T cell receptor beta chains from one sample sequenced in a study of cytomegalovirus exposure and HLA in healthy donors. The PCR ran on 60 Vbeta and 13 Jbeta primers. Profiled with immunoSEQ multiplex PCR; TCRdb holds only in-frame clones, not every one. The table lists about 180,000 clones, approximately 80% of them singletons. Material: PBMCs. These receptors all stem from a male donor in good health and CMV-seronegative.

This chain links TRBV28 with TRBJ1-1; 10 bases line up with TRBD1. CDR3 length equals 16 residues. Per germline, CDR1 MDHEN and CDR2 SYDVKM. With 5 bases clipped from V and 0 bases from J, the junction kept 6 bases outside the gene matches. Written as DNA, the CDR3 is TGTGCCAGCAGTCGGGACAGGGGAGGCCTGAACACTGAAGCTTTCTTT. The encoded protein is CASSRDRGGLNTEAFF.

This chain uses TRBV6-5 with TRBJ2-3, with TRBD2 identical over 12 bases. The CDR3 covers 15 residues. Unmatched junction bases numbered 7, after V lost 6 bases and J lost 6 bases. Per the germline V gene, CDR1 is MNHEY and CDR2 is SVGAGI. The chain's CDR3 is CASRETSGRRDTQYF. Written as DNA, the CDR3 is TGTGCCAGCAGGGAGACTAGCGGGAGACGTGATACGCAGTATTTT.

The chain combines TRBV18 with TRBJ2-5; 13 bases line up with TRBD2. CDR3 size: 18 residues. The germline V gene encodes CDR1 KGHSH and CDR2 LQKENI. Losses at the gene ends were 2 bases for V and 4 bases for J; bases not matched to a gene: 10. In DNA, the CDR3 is TGTGCCAGCTCACCATTATCAACTAGCGGGAGGGCCTCAGAGACCCAGTACTTC. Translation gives CASSPLSTSGRASETQYF.

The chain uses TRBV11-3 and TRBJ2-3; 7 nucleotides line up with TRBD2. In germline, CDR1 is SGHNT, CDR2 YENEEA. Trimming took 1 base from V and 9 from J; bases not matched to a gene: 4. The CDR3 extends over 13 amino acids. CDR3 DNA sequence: TGTGCCAGCAGCTTAGCCACTAGCGACACGCAGTATTTT. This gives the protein CASSLATSDTQYF.

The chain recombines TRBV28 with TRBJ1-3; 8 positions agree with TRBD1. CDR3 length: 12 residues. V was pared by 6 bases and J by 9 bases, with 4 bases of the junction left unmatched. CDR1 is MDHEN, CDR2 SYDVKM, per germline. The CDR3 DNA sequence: TGTGCCAGCAGACAGGGGGGTAGCACCATATATTTT. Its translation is CASRQGGSTIYF. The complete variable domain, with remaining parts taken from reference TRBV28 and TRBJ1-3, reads DVKVTQSSRYLVKRTGEKVFLECVQDMDHENMFWYRQDPGLGLRLIYFSYDVKMKEKGDIPEGYSVSREKKERFSLILESASTNQTSMYLCASRQGGSTIYFGEGSWLTVV.

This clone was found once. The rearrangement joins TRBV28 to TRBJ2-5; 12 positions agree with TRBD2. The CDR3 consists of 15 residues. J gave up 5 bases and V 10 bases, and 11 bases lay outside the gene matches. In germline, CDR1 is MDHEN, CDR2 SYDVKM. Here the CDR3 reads CAIKALAGGLETQYF. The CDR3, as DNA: TGTGCCATCAAAGCACTAGCGGGGGGTCTCGAGACCCAGTACTTC.

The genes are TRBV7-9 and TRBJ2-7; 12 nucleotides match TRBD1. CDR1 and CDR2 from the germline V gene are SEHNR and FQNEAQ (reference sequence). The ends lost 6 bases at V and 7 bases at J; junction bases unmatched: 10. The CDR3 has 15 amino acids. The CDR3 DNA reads TGTGCCAGCAGTCTAACCGGGACAGGGGGCAATGAGCAGTACTTC. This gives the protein CASSLTGTGGNEQYF.

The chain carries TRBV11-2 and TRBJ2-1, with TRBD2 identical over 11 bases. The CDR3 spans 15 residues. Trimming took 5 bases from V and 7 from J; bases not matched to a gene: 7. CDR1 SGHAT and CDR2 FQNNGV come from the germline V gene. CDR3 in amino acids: CASSQTSGRFNEQFF. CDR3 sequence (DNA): TGTGCCAGCAGCCAAACTAGCGGGAGATTTAATGAGCAGTTCTTC.

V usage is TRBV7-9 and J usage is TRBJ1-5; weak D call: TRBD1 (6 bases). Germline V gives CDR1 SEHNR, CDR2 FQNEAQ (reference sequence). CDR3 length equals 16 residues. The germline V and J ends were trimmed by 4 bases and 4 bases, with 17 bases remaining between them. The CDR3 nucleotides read TGTGCCAGCAGCTACGGGCGGGGGCCCTCTAATCAGCCCCAGCATTTT. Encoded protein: CASSYGRGPSNQPQHF.

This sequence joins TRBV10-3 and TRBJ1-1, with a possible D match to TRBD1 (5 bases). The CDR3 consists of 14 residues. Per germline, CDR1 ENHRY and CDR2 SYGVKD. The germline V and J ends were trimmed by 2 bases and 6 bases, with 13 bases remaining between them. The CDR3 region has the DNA TGTGCCATCAGTGAGGGTTCGGGGGACCCTGAAGCTTTCTTT. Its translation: CAISEGSGDPEAFF.

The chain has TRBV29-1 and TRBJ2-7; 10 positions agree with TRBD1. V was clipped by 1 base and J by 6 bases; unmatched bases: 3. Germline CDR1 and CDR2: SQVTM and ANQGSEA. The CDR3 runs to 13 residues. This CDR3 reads CSVEGTGGSEQYF. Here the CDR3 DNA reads TGCAGCGTTGAAGGGACAGGGGGGTCCGAGCAGTACTTC.

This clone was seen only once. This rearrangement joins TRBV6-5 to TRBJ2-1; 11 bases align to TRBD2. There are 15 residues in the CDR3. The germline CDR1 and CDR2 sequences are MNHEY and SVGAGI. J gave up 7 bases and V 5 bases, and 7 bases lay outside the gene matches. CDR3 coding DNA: TGTGCCAGCAGTAGGGGGACTAGCGGTGGTAATGAGCAGTTCTTC. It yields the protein CASSRGTSGGNEQFF.

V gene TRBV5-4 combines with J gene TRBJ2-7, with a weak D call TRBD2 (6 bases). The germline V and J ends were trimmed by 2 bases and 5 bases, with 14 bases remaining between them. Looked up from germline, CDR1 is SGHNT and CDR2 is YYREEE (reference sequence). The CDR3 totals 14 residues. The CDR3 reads CASSFVSSANEQYF. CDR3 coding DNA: TGTGCCAGCAGCTTTGTCTCTAGCGCAAACGAGCAGTACTTC.

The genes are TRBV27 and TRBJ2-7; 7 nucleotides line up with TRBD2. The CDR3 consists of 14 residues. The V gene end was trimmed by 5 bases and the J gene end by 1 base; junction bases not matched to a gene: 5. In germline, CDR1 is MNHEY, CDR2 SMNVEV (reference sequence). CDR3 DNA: TGTGCCAGCAGTCCCCGGCGGGGGTCCTACGAGCAGTACTTC. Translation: CASSPRRGSYEQYF.

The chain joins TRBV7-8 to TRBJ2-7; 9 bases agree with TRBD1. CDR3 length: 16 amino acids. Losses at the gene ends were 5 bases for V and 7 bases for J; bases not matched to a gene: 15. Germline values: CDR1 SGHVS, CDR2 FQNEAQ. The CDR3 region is CASSPSYRDRAGEQYF. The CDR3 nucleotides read TGTGCCAGCAGCCCCTCTTACCGGGACAGGGCGGGGGAGCAGTACTTC.

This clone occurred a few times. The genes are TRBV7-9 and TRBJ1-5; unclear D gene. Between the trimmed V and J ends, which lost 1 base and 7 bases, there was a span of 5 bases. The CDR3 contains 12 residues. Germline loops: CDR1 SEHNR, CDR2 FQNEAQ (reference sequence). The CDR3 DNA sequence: TGTGCCAGCAGCTTAGGTCTCCAGCCCCAGCATTTT. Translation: CASSLGLQPQHF. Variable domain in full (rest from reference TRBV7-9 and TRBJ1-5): DTGVSQNPRHKITKRGQNVTFRCDPISEHNRLYWYRQTLGQGPEFLTYFQNEAQLEKSRLLSDRFSAERPKGSFSTLEIQRTEQGDSAMYLCASSLGLQPQHFGDGTRLSIL.

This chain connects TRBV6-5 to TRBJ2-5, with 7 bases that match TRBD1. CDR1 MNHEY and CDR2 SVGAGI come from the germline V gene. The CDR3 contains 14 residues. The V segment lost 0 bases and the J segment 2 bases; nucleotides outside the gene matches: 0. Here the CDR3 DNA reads TGTGCCAGCAGTTACTCGGGACAGCAAGAGACCCAGTACTTC. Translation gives CASSYSGQQETQYF.

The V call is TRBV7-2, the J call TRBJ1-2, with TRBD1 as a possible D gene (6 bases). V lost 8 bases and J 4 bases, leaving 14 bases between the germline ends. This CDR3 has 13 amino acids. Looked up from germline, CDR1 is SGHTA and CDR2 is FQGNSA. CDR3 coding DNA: TGTGCCAGCGGCCGACAGGAATCCTATGGCTACACCTTC. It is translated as CASGRQESYGYTF.

Here the CDR3 reads CASSPEEYSPLHF. The CDR3 DNA is TGTGCCAGCTCACCGGAGGAGTATTCACCCCTCCACTTT. The chain couples TRBV18 to TRBJ1-6; D is undetermined. Germline V gene sequence: CDR1 KGHSH, CDR2 LQKENI. Trimming removed 3 bases at V and 8 bases at J, with 8 bases between. The CDR3 extends over 13 amino acids.

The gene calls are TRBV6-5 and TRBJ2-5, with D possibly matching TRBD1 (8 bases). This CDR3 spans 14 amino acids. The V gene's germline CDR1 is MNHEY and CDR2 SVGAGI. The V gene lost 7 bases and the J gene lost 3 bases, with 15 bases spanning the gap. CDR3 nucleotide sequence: TGTGCCAGCAACAAACAGGGGGGGAAAGAGACCCAGTACTTC. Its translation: CASNKQGGKETQYF.

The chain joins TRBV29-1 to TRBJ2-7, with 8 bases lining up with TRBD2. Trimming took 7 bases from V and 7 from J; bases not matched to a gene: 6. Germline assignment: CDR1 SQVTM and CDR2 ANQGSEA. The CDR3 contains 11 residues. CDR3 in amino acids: CSANLAGEQYF. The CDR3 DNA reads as TGCAGCGCCAATCTAGCGGGTGAGCAGTACTTC.

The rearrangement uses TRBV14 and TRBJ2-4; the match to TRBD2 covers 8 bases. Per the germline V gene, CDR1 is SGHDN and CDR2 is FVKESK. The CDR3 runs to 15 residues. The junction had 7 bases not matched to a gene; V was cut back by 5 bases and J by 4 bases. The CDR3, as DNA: TGTGCCAGCAGCGTCATTAGCGGGACGAAAAACATTCAGTACTTC. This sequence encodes CASSVISGTKNIQYF.

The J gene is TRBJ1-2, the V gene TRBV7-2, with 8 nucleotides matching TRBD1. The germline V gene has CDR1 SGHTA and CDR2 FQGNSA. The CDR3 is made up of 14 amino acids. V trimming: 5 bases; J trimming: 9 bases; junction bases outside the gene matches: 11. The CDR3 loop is CASSPTGVRQSYTF. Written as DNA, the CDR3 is TGTGCCAGCAGCCCGACAGGGGTGCGGCAGAGCTACACCTTC.

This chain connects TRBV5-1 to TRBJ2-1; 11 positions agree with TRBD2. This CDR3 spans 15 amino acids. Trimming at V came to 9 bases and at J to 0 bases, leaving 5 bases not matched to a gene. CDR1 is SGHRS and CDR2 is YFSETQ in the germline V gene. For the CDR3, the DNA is TGCGCCACCAAGACTAGCGGGACCTCCTACAATGAGCAGTTCTTC. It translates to CATKTSGTSYNEQFF. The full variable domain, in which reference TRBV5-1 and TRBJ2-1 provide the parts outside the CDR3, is KAGVTQTPRYLIKTRGQQVTLSCSPISGHRSVSWYQQTPGQGLQFLFEYFSETQRNKGNFPGRFSGRQFSNSRSEMNVSTLELGDSALYLCATKTSGTSYNEQFFGPGTRLTVL.

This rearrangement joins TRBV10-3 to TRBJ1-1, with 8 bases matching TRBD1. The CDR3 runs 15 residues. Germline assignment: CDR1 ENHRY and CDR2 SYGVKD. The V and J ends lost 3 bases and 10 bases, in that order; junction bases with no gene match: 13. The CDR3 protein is CAISEGGQVYRGAFF. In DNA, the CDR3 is TGTGCCATCAGTGAAGGGGGACAGGTATATCGCGGAGCTTTCTTT.